This entry describes one T cell receptor (beta chain). Its target is unknown. The sample is drawn from a study of cytomegalovirus exposure and HLA in healthy donors. Study-wide results and limits: Through in vitro validation, three CMV-associated chains were shown to be specific for CMV antigens.

The data were produced by immunoSEQ multiplex PCR, yet TCRdb's version contains in-frame clones alone and is incomplete. The sample includes some 130,000 clones, approximately 94% of them seen just once. V lost 4 bases and J 4 bases, leaving 16 bases between the germline ends. The CDR3 has 15 residues. Looked up from germline, CDR1 is MDHEN and CDR2 is SYDVKM. Donors were drawn from the approximately 120-subject validation cohort, separate from the approximately 640-subject first cohort. Sequencing used PBMCs. The sequence derives from a man younger than 35 in good health and CMV-seropositive. The J gene is TRBJ1-2, the V gene TRBV28; D not resolved. In nucleotides, the CDR3 is TGTGCCAGCAGTTCGATTAGGGAGGCGCGCTATGGCTACACCTTC. Its translation: CASSSIREARYGYTF.